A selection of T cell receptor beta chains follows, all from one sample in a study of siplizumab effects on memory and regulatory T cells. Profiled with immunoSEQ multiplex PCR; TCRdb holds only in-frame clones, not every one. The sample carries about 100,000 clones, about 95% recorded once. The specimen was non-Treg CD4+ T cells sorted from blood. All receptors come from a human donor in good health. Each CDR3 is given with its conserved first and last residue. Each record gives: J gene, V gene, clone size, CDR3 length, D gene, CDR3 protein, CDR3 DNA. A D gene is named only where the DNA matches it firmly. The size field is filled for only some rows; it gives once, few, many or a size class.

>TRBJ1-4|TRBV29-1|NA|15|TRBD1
CSATGGGSVGEKLFF
TGCAGCGCGACGGGAGGGGGCTCAGTCGGTGAAAAACTGTTTTTT
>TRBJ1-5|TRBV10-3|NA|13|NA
CAIRGSAGQPQHF
TGTGCCATCAGAGGGAGCGCAGGTCAGCCCCAGCATTTT
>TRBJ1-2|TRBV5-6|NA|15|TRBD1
CASSLVAGGVYGYTF
TGTGCCAGCAGCTTGGTAGCAGGGGGAGTCTATGGCTACACCTTC
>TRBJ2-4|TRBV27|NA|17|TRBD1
CASSLLGQSEVGNIQYF
TGTGCCAGCAGTTTACTGGGACAGTCCGAGGTGGGAAACATTCAGTACTTC
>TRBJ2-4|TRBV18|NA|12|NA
CASSLNQNIQYF
TGTGCCAGCTCACTAAACCAAAACATTCAGTACTTC
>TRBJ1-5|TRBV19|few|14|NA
CASSAPLQNQPQHF
TGTGCCAGTAGTGCCCCCCTCCAAAATCAGCCCCAGCATTTT
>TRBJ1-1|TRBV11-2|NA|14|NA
CASSRQVGGTEAFF
TGTGCCAGCAGCAGACAGGTGGGGGGTACTGAAGCTTTCTTT
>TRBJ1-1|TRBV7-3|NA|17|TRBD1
CASSIYRDREMNTEAFF
TGTGCCAGCAGCATATACCGGGACAGGGAAATGAACACTGAAGCTTTCTTT
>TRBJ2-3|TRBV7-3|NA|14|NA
CASSPQGLTDTQYF
TGTGCCAGCAGCCCCCAAGGACTCACAGATACGCAGTATTTT
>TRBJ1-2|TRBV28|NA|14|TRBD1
CASSIRQGFRGYTF
TGTGCCAGCAGTATACGACAGGGGTTCAGGGGCTACACCTTC
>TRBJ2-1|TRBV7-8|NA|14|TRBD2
CASSTLTSAGEQFF
TGTGCCAGCAGCACACTAACTAGCGCGGGTGAGCAGTTCTTC
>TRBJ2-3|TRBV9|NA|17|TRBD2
CASSADPAGVLRDTQYF
TGTGCCAGCAGCGCCGATCCAGCGGGAGTTCTGAGAGATACGCAGTATTTT
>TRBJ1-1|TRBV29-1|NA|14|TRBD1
CSGETGTPGTEAFF
TGCAGCGGGGAGACAGGGACCCCTGGCACTGAAGCTTTCTTT
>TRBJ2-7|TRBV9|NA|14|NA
CASSVETTPYEQYF
TGTGCCAGCAGCGTAGAAACTACCCCCTACGAGCAGTACTTC
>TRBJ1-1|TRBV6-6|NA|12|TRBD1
CASSYLRTGATF
TGTGCCAGCAGTTACCTCCGGACAGGGGCGACATTT
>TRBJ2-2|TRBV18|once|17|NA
CASSPYSGTGNTGELFF
TGTGCCAGCTCACCTTACTCCGGGACGGGGAACACCGGGGAGCTGTTTTTT
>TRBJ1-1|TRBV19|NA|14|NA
CASKPGWEGAEAFF
TGTGCCTCGAAACCGGGGTGGGAGGGGGCTGAAGCTTTCTTT
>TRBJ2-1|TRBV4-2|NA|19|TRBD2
CASSPRGLAGGPLLNEQFF
TGTGCCAGCAGCCCCCGGGGACTAGCGGGAGGGCCATTACTCAATGAGCAGTTCTTC
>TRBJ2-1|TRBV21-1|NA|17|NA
CASSNSVAGAPYNEQFF
TGTGCCAGCAGCAATAGCGTCGCGGGAGCCCCCTACAATGAGCAGTTCTTC
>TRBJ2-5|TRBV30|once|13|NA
CAWSTLYQETQYF
TGTGCCTGGAGTACTTTGTACCAAGAGACCCAGTACTTC
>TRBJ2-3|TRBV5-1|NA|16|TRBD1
CASSSTGTAVTDTQYF
TGCGCCAGCAGCTCGACCGGGACAGCGGTCACAGATACGCAGTATTTT
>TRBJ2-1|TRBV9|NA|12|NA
CASSPVYNEQFF
TGTGCCAGCAGCCCCGTTTACAATGAGCAGTTCTTC
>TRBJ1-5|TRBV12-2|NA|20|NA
CASRLGTGTGFLHSNQPQHF
TGTGCAAGTCGCTTAGGAACCGGGACAGGGTTTTTGCATAGCAATCAGCCCCAGCATTTT
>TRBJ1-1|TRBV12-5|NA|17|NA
CASGLVLGGTRNTEAFF
TGTGCTAGTGGTTTGGTACTAGGGGGGACTCGGAACACTGAAGCTTTCTTT
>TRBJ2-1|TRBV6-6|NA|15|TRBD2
CASRRAGAAYNEQFF
TGTGCCAGCAGAAGAGCGGGAGCCGCCTACAATGAGCAGTTCTTC
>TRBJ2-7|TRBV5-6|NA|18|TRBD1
CASSSRWASGQEDYEQYF
TGTGCCAGCAGCTCCCGCTGGGCCTCGGGACAGGAGGACTACGAGCAGTACTTC
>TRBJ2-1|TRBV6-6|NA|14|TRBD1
CASSRRDSRNEQFF
TGTGCCAGCAGCCGACGGGACAGTCGCAATGAGCAGTTCTTC
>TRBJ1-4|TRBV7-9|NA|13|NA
CASSLKGGEKLFF
TGTGCCAGCAGCTTAAAGGGTGGTGAAAAACTGTTTTTT
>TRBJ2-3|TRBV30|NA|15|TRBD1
CAWSSDRGSTDTQYF
TGTGCCTGGAGTTCCGACAGGGGGAGCACAGATACGCAGTATTTT
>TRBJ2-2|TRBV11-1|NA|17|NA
CASSLVPRALDTGELFF
TGTGCCAGCAGCTTAGTCCCTCGGGCGCTCGACACCGGGGAGCTGTTTTTT
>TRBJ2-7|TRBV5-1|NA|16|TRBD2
CASSPGLAGPYNEQYF
TGCGCCAGCAGCCCGGGACTAGCGGGACCCTACAACGAGCAGTACTTC
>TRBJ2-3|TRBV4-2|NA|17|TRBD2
CASSQGASGRGTDTQYF
TGTGCCAGCAGCCAAGGGGCTAGCGGGAGGGGTACAGATACGCAGTATTTT
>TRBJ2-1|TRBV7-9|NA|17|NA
CASSLVSRTLRNNEQFF
TGTGCCAGCAGCTTAGTGTCAAGGACACTCCGCAACAATGAGCAGTTCTTC
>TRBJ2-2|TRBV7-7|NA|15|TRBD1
CASSVRQGRTGELFF
TGTGCTAGCAGCGTAAGACAGGGAAGGACCGGGGAGCTGTTTTTT
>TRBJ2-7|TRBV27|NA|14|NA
CASSSGTARYEQYF
TGTGCCAGCAGTTCTGGGACTGCCCGCTACGAGCAGTACTTC
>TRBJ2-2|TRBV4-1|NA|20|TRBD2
CASSPVRTSGRRLNTGELFF
TGCGCCAGCAGCCCTGTAAGGACTAGCGGGAGGAGGTTGAACACCGGGGAGCTGTTTTTT
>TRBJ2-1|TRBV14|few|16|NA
CASSPVLTPSINEQFF
TGTGCCAGCAGCCCGGTTTTGACCCCGAGTATCAATGAGCAGTTCTTC
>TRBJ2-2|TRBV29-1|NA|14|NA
CSVGGSTDTGELFF
TGCAGCGTTGGTGGGTCGACGGACACCGGGGAGCTGTTTTTT
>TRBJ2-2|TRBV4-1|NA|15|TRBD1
CASRSPGQKAGELFF
TGCGCCAGCAGGTCTCCGGGACAGAAGGCCGGGGAGCTGTTTTTT
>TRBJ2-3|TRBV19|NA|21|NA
CASSRELLGLSAGRGVGTQYF
TGTGCCAGTAGTAGAGAGTTGTTAGGACTAAGCGCGGGACGGGGAGTTGGTACGCAGTATTTT
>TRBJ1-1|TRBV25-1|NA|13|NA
CASSEPRSLEAFF
TGTGCCAGCAGTGAACCCCGCAGTCTAGAAGCTTTCTTT
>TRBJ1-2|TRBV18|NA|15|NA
CASSPRGDQDYGYTF
TGTGCCAGCTCACCGCGGGGGGATCAAGACTATGGCTACACCTTC
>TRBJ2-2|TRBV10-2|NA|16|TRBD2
CASTVAGGPGTGELFF
TGCGCCAGCACGGTAGCGGGAGGGCCCGGCACCGGGGAGCTGTTTTTT
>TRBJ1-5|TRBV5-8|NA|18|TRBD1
CASSSNSGTVNSNQPQHF
TGTGCCAGCAGCTCGAACTCCGGGACAGTAAATAGCAATCAGCCCCAGCATTTT
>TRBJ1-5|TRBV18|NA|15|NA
CASSPSAGVGQPQHF
TGTGCCAGCTCACCGTCGGCAGGGGTCGGTCAGCCCCAGCATTTT
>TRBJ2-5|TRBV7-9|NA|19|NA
CASSLSALWGRDEEETQYF
TGTGCCAGCAGCTTATCGGCCCTTTGGGGGAGAGACGAGGAGGAGACCCAGTACTTC
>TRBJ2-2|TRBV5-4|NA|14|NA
CASSLDMNTGELFF
TGTGCCAGCAGTTTAGATATGAACACCGGGGAGCTGTTTTTT
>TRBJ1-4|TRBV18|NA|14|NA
CASGDSRTNEKLFF
TGTGCCAGCGGTGACAGCCGAACTAATGAAAAACTGTTTTTT
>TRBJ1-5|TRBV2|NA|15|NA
CASRERTVKNQPQHF
TGTGCCAGCAGGGAGCGGACAGTAAAAAATCAGCCCCAGCATTTT
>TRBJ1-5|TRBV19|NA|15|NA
CASSIDLGKGGPQHF
TGTGCCAGTAGTATAGATCTAGGTAAGGGAGGGCCCCAGCATTTT
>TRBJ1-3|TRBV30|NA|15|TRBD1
CAWSNGQGLWHTIYF
TGTGCCTGGAGTAATGGACAGGGCCTGTGGCACACCATATATTTT
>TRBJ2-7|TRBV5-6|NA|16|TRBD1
CASSSRNRGLPYEQYF
TGTGCCAGCAGCTCTCGAAATAGGGGGCTTCCCTACGAGCAGTACTTC
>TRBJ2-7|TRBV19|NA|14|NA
CASRSGSESYEQYF
TGTGCCAGTAGGTCTGGGAGTGAGAGCTACGAGCAGTACTTC
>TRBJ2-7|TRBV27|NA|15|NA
CASREPSSHSSEQYF
TGTGCCAGCAGGGAACCTTCGTCCCACTCCTCCGAGCAGTACTTC
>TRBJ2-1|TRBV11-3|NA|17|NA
CASSLDLGGRTYNEQFF
TGTGCCAGCAGCTTAGATCTTGGTGGGAGGACCTACAATGAGCAGTTCTTC
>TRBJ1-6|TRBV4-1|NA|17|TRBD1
CASSTKPNDRGNSPLHF
TGCGCCAGCAGCACCAAGCCCAACGACAGGGGTAATTCACCCCTCCACTTT
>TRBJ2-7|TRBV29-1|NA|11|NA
CSVLTTYEQYF
TGCAGCGTCCTAACAACCTACGAGCAGTACTTC